This note documents a single TCR beta chain sequence. Its target is not known. TCRdb's copy holds only in-frame clones and misses some; the assay was immunoSEQ multiplex PCR. The repertoire holds 18,000 or so clones, with more than 60% as singletons. The ends were cut back, 1 base at V and 2 bases at J, with 9 bases in the middle. The CDR3 totals 14 residues. Per the germline V gene, CDR1 is SGHAT and CDR2 is FQNNGV. This specimen comes from a study of somatic mutations in cytotoxic T cells in rheumatoid arthritis. Study-level information: A subset of V beta antibody-stained T-cell populations was isolated by flow sorting, reaching nearly 100% purity, and this subset included V beta1+ cells that went on to TCRB sequencing.

Comprising around 55% females and having a median age of around 52 years (range about 20-70), blood donors constituted the healthy controls. General observations from the study: In the expanded CD8+ clones, the antigen targets remained unknown.

This chain links TRBV11-2 with TRBJ2-7, with D tentatively TRBD2 (5 bases). This sequence originates from a woman aged 55-69 years in good health. Input material: CD8+ T cells sorted from blood. In DNA form, the CDR3 reads TGTGCCAGCAGCTTAGTAGCGTTCACCTACGAGCAGTACTTC. Its protein is CASSLVAFTYEQYF.